These 4 T cell receptor beta chains share one sample of origin, sequenced in a study of T cell repertoires in cytomegalovirus infection. TCRdb re-called the reads through MiXCR, storing one row per CDR3 protein. Here the sample spans more than 400,000 distinct CDR3 sequences, approximately 26% being singletons. The specimen was PBMCs. These receptors originate from a human donor in good health (CMV status not recorded). Some clones in this sample may be carry-over from other donors' samples.

The genes are TRBV7-8 and TRBJ2-1, with D possibly matching TRBD2 (6 bases). Trimming stripped 6 bases from V and 6 bases from J, with 18 bases between. The germline CDR1 and CDR2 sequences are SGHVS and FQNEAQ. This CDR3 is 15 amino acids long. CDR3 coding DNA: TGTGCCAGCAGTCCCAGTGGCGGGGACCCCAATGAGCAGTTCTTC. Translated: CASSPSGGDPNEQFF. The entire variable domain, with the rest obtained from reference TRBV7-8 and TRBJ2-1, is as follows: GAGVSQSPRYKVAKRGQDVALRCDPISGHVSLFWYQQALGQGPEFLTYFQNEAQLDKSGLPSDRFFAERPEGSVSTLKIQRTQQEDSAVYLCASSPSGGDPNEQFFGPGTRLTVL.

This clonotype was seen only a few times. The chain couples TRBV6-2 or TRBV6-3 to TRBJ2-3, with 9 nucleotides matching TRBD2. CDR3 length: 15 amino acids. CDR1 and CDR2 from the germline V gene are MNHEY and SVGEGT. Trimming cost V 8 bases and J 3 bases; bases outside gene matches: 9. The DNA for the CDR3 is TGTGCCAGCGCTAGCGGGATTCTAGGAACAGATACGCAGTATTTT. Translating gives CASASGILGTDTQYF.

The chain couples TRBV24-1 to TRBJ2-7, with 9 nucleotides matching TRBD2. Germline V gene data show CDR1 as KGHDR and CDR2 as SFDVKD. V shed 4 bases and J 4 bases; nucleotides not matched to a gene: 7. This CDR3 has 15 residues. The CDR3, as DNA: TGTGCCACCAGTGAACCCGGGACTAGCAGATACGAGCAGTACGTC. Translation: CATSEPGTSRYEQYV.

The J gene is TRBJ2-3, the V gene TRBV30; possibly TRBD2 for D (6 bases). V lost 2 bases and J 1 base, leaving 16 bases between the germline ends. Per the germline V gene, CDR1 is GTSNPN and CDR2 is SVGIG (reference sequence). The CDR3 length is 16 residues. This CDR3 reads CAWSLSHGEGTDTQYF. DNA of the CDR3: TGTGCCTGGAGTCTCAGCCATGGGGAGGGCACAGATACGCAGTATTTT.